Below, 27 T cell receptor beta chains from the same sample are listed, as sequenced in a study of blood T cell repertoires in COVID-19. Libraries were prepared by immunoSEQ multiplex PCR; TCRdb keeps only in-frame clonotypes and omits some of them. The sample records approximately 470,000 clones, approximately 86% being singletons. The sequenced sample consisted of PBMCs or T cells enriched from blood (not recorded which). Source of these receptors: a woman aged 18-30 years who had recovered from COVID-19.

This clone was found once. The chain's CDR3 is CASSISRSGQETQYF. In DNA form, the CDR3 reads TGCGCCAGCAGCATTAGCCGGAGTGGACAAGAGACCCAGTACTTC. This chain uses TRBV5-1 with TRBJ2-5; D is undetermined. The V gene's germline CDR1 is SGHRS and CDR2 YFSETQ. The V end was cut by 4 bases, the J end by 2 bases, with 15 bases between. The CDR3 extends over 15 amino acids.

The chain has TRBV30 and TRBJ1-5; perhaps TRBD1 as D (6 bases). The CDR3 consists of 13 residues. V was cut by 3 bases and J by 4 bases, with 10 bases left in between. Per the germline V gene, CDR1 is GTSNPN and CDR2 is SVGIG (reference sequence). The CDR3 bases are TGTGCCTGGAGCTCAGGGGCGAATCAGCCCCAGCATTTT. Residues: CAWSSGANQPQHF.

This rearrangement joins TRBV2 to TRBJ2-7, with TRBD1 identical over 8 bases. CDR1 and CDR2 from the germline V gene are SNHLY and FYNNEI. The CDR3 is made up of 14 amino acids. V gave up 3 bases and J gave up 7 bases; unmatched junction bases: 8. CDR3 bases: TGTGCCAGCAGTGACCCGCGACAGGGGATTGAGCAGTACTTC. This sequence encodes CASSDPRQGIEQYF.

This chain uses TRBV7-6 with TRBJ2-1, with TRBD2 identical over 13 bases. Germline CDR1 reads SGHVS; CDR2 reads FNYEAQ. Losses at the gene ends were 4 bases for V and 1 base for J; bases not matched to a gene: 4. This CDR3 has 17 amino acids. CDR3 sequence: CASSSLAGGRSYNEQFF. The CDR3 DNA reads TGTGCCAGCAGCTCACTAGCGGGGGGGCGATCCTACAATGAGCAGTTCTTC.

The chain carries TRBV7-2 and TRBJ2-7; a possible D gene is TRBD1 (6 bases). The CDR3 length is 14 residues. Germline V CDR1 and CDR2: SGHTA, FQGNSA. V lost 2 bases to trimming and J lost 0 bases, with 8 bases between them. CDR3: CASSLTGNSYEQYF. In DNA, the CDR3 is TGTGCCAGCAGCTTAACAGGGAACTCCTACGAGCAGTACTTC.

The genes are TRBV14 and TRBJ1-6; weak D call: TRBD1 (5 bases). V lost 3 bases to trimming and J lost 10 bases, with 10 bases between them. This CDR3 has 13 residues. CDR1 and CDR2 (germline): SGHDN, FVKESK. The chain's CDR3 is CASSQGLESPLHF. For the CDR3, the DNA is TGTGCCAGCAGCCAGGGACTTGAATCACCCCTCCACTTT.

This sequence joins TRBV7-2 and TRBJ2-1, with TRBD2 matching 8 bases. This CDR3 comprises 14 residues. Per the germline V gene, CDR1 is SGHTA and CDR2 is FQGNSA. With V trimmed by 3 bases and J by 7 bases, 5 bases remained unmatched. Here the CDR3 reads CASSLPGGANEQFF. The CDR3 coding sequence is TGTGCCAGCAGCTTGCCCGGGGGGGCAAATGAGCAGTTCTTC.

This chain uses TRBV6-5 with TRBJ1-6; no clear D. The CDR3 totals 12 residues. V was trimmed by 8 bases and J by 7 bases, leaving 9 bases between them. Germline lookup yields CDR1 MNHEY and CDR2 SVGAGI. In DNA, the CDR3 is TGTGCCAGCGGAGGGTTGAATTCACCCCTCCACTTT. Its translation is CASGGLNSPLHF.

This clone has more than one count but fewer than ten. The genes are TRBV7-9 and TRBJ1-1; TRBD1 is a possible D gene (6 bases). The CDR3 consists of 13 residues. Trimming shortened V by 6 bases and J by 6 bases, and 14 bases separated the two germline ends. Germline lookup yields CDR1 SEHNR and CDR2 FQNEAQ (reference sequence). The CDR3 here is CASRFGGGPEAFF. In DNA, the CDR3 is TGTGCCAGCAGATTTGGGGGCGGGCCTGAAGCTTTCTTT.

Comment on this clone: Other DNA sequences of this sample code for an identical CDR3. V usage is TRBV5-4 and J usage is TRBJ1-1; TRBD1 might be the D (5 bases). CDR3 length equals 11 residues. Between the trimmed V and J ends, which lost 0 bases and 8 bases, there was a span of 5 bases. The germline gives CDR1 SGHNT, CDR2 YYREEE (reference sequence). The CDR3 DNA reads TGTGCCAGCAGCTTGGGGGGCGAAGCTTTCTTT. Its translation is CASSLGGEAFF.

This rearrangement joins TRBV12-5 to TRBJ1-5; no reliable D call. This CDR3 comprises 18 residues. V lost 2 bases and J 5 bases, leaving 22 bases between the germline ends. Germline V lookup: CDR1 LGHNT, CDR2 FRNRAP. The CDR3 loop reads CASGLLYPGLSGDQPQHF. CDR3 coding DNA: TGTGCTAGTGGTTTGCTCTACCCCGGCCTATCCGGGGATCAGCCCCAGCATTTT.

The chain combines TRBV5-8 with TRBJ2-5; 10 nucleotides match TRBD1. The CDR3 totals 19 residues. J lost 0 bases, V lost 0 bases, and 11 bases had no gene match. Germline CDR1 and CDR2: SGHTS and YDEGEE. In DNA form, the CDR3 reads TGTGCCAGCAGCTTGGTGATTGGGGACAGGGGCCTCCACCAAGAGACCCAGTACTTC. Its translation is CASSLVIGDRGLHQETQYF.

The rearrangement uses TRBV7-6 and TRBJ2-5, with 9 bases identical to TRBD1. Germline V CDR1 and CDR2: SGHVS, FNYEAQ. With 0 bases clipped from V and 7 bases from J, the junction kept 9 bases outside the gene matches. The CDR3 runs to 16 residues. CDR3 sequence reads: CASSLAGQGGGGTQYF. CDR3 DNA sequence: TGTGCCAGCAGCTTAGCGGGACAGGGAGGCGGTGGGACCCAGTACTTC.

The rearrangement links TRBV19 to TRBJ2-2, with D unclear. From germline, CDR1 is LNHDA and CDR2 SQIVND (reference sequence). The CDR3 covers 14 residues. V gave up 2 bases and J gave up 6 bases, with 10 bases separating them. For the CDR3, the DNA is TGTGCCAGTAGTATACAGTATGTCTCCGGGGAGCTGTTTTTT. It yields the protein CASSIQYVSGELFF. The full variable domain, with the rest looked up from reference TRBV19 and TRBJ2-2, is DGGITQSPKYLFRKEGQNVTLSCEQNLNHDAMYWYRQDPGQGLRLIYYSQIVNDFQKGDIAEGYSVSREKKESFPLTVTSAQKNPTAFYLCASSIQYVSGELFFGEGSRLTVL.

This chain links TRBV5-5 with TRBJ2-1; TRBD2 matches 9 bases. V was clipped by 5 bases and J by 0 bases; unmatched bases: 6. Germline V lookup: CDR1 SGHKS, CDR2 YYEKEE (reference sequence). This CDR3 contains 16 residues. CDR3 sequence: CASRGGGGDSYNEQFF. The CDR3 bases are TGTGCCAGCAGAGGTGGCGGGGGGGACTCCTACAATGAGCAGTTCTTC.

This chain uses TRBV9 with TRBJ1-2, with 9 bases fitting TRBD1. V trimming: 4 bases; J trimming: 5 bases; junction bases outside the gene matches: 12. In germline, CDR1 is SGDLS, CDR2 YYNGEE. The CDR3 sequence is 16 residues long. CDR3 sequence: CASSPNLDGTGYGYTF. As DNA, the CDR3 is TGTGCCAGCAGCCCCAACTTAGACGGGACAGGGTATGGCTACACCTTC.

The chain couples TRBV4-1 to TRBJ1-1; D gene uncertain. The V end lost 0 bases, the J end lost 3 bases, and 11 bases lay between the germline ends. There are 15 residues in the CDR3. Germline CDR1 reads MGHRA; CDR2 reads YSYEKL. Here the CDR3 reads CASSQDAWRDTEAFF. DNA for the CDR3: TGCGCCAGCAGCCAAGATGCTTGGCGGGACACTGAAGCTTTCTTT.

This clone was observed a few times. The chain has TRBV2 and TRBJ1-1, with 8 bases aligning to TRBD1. CDR1 and CDR2 (germline): SNHLY, FYNNEI. J lost 0 bases, V lost 8 bases, and 5 bases had no gene match. The CDR3 has 14 residues. Here the CDR3 reads CASGQGTLNTEAFF. The CDR3, as DNA: TGTGCCAGCGGACAGGGTACCCTGAACACTGAAGCTTTCTTT. Based on the CDR3 plus reference TRBV2 and TRBJ1-1, the full variable domain is EPEVTQTPSHQVTQMGQEVILRCVPISNHLYFYWYRQILGQKVEFLVSFYNNEISEKSEIFDDQFSVERPDGSNFTLKIRSTKLEDSAMYFCASGQGTLNTEAFFGQGTRLTVV.

This chain connects TRBV19 to TRBJ2-3, with D possibly TRBD2 on 5 matching bases. Germline V gene data show CDR1 as LNHDA and CDR2 as SQIVND (reference sequence). This CDR3 is built from 14 residues. The V end was cut by 5 bases, the J end by 0 bases, with 9 bases between. CDR3 residues: CASSEGPSTDTQYF. The CDR3 region has the DNA TGTGCCAGTAGTGAGGGCCCTAGCACAGATACGCAGTATTTT.

This chain's CDR3 is CASSRQGQETQYF. In DNA form, the CDR3 reads TGTGCCAGCAGCAGACAGGGCCAAGAGACCCAGTACTTC. The rearrangement joins TRBV16 to TRBJ2-5, with TRBD1 matching over 7 bases. Per germline, CDR1 KGHSY and CDR2 FQNENV. J was trimmed by 1 base and V by 5 bases; bases with no gene match: 1. The CDR3 has 13 residues. Based on the CDR3 plus reference TRBV16 and TRBJ2-5, the full variable domain is GEEVAQTPKHLVRGEGQKAKLYCAPIKGHSYVFWYQQVLKNEFKFLISFQNENVFDETGMPKERFSAKCLPNSPCSLEIQATKLEDSAVYFCASSRQGQETQYFGPGTRLLVL.

This rearrangement joins TRBV6-5 to TRBJ2-2; possibly TRBD1 for D (5 bases). The CDR3 contains 13 residues. Trimming left V 5 bases short and J 5 bases short, with 9 bases between. Germline V gene lookup returns CDR1 MNHEY and CDR2 SVGAGI. DNA for the CDR3: TGTGCCAGCAGTAGAAAGGGGACCGGGGAGCTGTTTTTT. Residues: CASSRKGTGELFF.

This sequence joins TRBV28 and TRBJ2-7; the D gene is possibly TRBD2 (6 bases). The CDR3 runs 17 residues. The germline V and J ends were trimmed by 4 bases and 0 bases, with 19 bases remaining between them. Germline CDR1 reads MDHEN; CDR2 reads SYDVKM. Written as DNA, the CDR3 is TGTGCCAGCAGTTGGGAGTATGTGGGGGGAGGCTCCTACGAGCAGTACTTC. It encodes CASSWEYVGGGSYEQYF.

V gene TRBV2 combines with J gene TRBJ1-4; D unclear. The CDR3 extends over 15 amino acids. V was clipped by 6 bases and J by 0 bases, with 11 bases between them. CDR1 is SNHLY, CDR2 FYNNEI, per germline. CDR3 coding DNA: TGTGCCAGCAGACGGGAGATAGCAACTAATGAAAAACTGTTTTTT. Amino acid sequence: CASRREIATNEKLFF.

With regard to this clone: Within the sample, other DNA sequences also encode this same CDR3. The chain uses TRBV5-1 and TRBJ2-6; tentatively, D is TRBD2 (5 bases). Germline CDR1 reads SGHRS; CDR2 reads YFSETQ. V lost 1 base, J lost 2 bases, and 10 bases lay in between. The CDR3 sequence is 16 residues long. The CDR3 reads CASSLSPGTGANVLTF. In nucleotides, the CDR3 is TGCGCCAGCAGCTTGTCGCCGGGAACTGGGGCCAACGTCCTGACTTTC.

V usage is TRBV4-1 and J usage is TRBJ1-5, with D perhaps matching TRBD1 (6 bases). The CDR3 is made up of 15 amino acids. CDR1 is MGHRA, CDR2 YSYEKL, per germline. V shed 4 bases and J shed 7 bases, with 17 bases lying between them. The CDR3 region is CASSPWSGGGQPQHF. The CDR3 bases are TGCGCCAGCAGCCCCTGGAGCGGGGGCGGCCAGCCCCAGCATTTT.

J is TRBJ1-1 and V is TRBV5-1; TRBD1 matches 12 bases. The J segment lost 11 bases and the V segment lost 5 bases, leaving 10 bases of the junction unmatched. From germline, CDR1 is SGHRS and CDR2 YFSETQ. This CDR3 comprises 14 residues. CDR3 in amino acids: CASRPGQGAGWAFF. CDR3 in DNA: TGCGCCAGCAGACCGGGACAGGGGGCGGGGTGGGCTTTCTTT.

The V call is TRBV7-2, the J call TRBJ1-3, with TRBD1 matching 10 bases. The CDR3 length is 15 residues. From germline, CDR1 is SGHTA and CDR2 FQGNSA. Unmatched junction bases numbered 3, after V lost 5 bases and J lost 2 bases. CDR3 in DNA: TGTGCCAGCAGCCCCGGGACAGGGGCTGGAAACACCATATATTTT. It is translated as CASSPGTGAGNTIYF.